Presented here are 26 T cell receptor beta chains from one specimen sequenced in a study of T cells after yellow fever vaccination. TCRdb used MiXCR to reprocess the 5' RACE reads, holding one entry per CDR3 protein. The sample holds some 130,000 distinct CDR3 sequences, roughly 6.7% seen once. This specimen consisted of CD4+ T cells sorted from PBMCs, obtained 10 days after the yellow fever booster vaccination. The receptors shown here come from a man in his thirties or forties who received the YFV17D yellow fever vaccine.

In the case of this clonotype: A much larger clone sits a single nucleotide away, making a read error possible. The CDR3 region is CASPQVGYAGQFF. CDR3 bases: TGTGCCAGCCCGCAGGTAGGGTATGCTGGGCAGTTCTTC. This chain uses TRBV3-1 with TRBJ2-1; no reliable D call. The CDR3 covers 13 residues. Trimming took off 8 bases at V and 12 bases at J, with 20 bases between the two ends. CDR1 and CDR2 (germline): LGHDT, YNNKEL (reference sequence).

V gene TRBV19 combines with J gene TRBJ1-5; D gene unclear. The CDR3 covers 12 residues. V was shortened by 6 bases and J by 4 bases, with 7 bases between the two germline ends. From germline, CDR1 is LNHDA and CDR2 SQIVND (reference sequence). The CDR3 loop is CASRQKNQPQHF. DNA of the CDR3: TGTGCCAGTAGACAGAAAAATCAGCCCCAGCATTTT.

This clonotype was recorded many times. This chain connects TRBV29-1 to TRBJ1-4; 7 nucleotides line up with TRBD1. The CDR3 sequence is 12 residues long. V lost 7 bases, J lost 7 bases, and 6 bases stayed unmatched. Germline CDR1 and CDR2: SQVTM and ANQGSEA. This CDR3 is CSAYRGGEKLFF. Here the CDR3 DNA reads TGCAGCGCATACAGGGGTGGTGAAAAACTGTTTTTT.

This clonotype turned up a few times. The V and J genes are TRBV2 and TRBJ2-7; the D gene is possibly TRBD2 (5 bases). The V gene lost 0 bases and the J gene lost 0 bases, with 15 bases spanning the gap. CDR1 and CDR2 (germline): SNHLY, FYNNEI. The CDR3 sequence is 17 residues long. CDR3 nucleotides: TGTGCCAGCAGTGAAGCGCTTCGAGGGCTAAGCTCCTACGAGCAGTACTTC. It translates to CASSEALRGLSSYEQYF.

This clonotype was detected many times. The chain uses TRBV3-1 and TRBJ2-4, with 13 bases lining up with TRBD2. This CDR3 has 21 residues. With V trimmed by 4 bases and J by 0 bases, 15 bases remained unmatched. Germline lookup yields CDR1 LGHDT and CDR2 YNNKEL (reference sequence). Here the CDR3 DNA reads TGTGCCAGCAGCCGAACGGGACGACCGGGGACTAGCGGGATAGCCAAAAACATTCAGTACTTC. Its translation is CASSRTGRPGTSGIAKNIQYF.

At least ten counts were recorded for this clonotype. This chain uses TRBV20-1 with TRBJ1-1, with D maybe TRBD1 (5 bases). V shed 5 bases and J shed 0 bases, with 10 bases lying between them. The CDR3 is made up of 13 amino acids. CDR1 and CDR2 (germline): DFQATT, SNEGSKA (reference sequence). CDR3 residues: CSAGGAMNTEAFF. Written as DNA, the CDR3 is TGCAGTGCTGGGGGTGCCATGAACACTGAAGCTTTCTTT.

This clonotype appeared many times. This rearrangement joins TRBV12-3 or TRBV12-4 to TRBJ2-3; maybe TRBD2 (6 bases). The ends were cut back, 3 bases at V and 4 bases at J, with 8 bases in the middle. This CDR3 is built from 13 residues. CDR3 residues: CASSFVAADTQYF. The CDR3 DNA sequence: TGTGCCAGCAGTTTCGTAGCGGCAGATACGCAGTATTTT.

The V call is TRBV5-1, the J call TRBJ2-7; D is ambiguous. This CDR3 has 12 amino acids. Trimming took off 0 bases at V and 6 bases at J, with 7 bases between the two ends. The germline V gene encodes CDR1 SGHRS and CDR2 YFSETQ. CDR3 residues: CASSLGSREQYF. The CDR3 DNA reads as TGCGCCAGCAGCTTGGGATCGCGCGAGCAGTACTTC.

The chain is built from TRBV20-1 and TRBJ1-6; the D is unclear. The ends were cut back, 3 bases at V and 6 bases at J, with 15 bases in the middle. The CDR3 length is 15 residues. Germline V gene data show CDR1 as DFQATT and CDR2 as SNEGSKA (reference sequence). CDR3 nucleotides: TGCAGTGCTAGTCGGCAGACGGTGGGTAATTCACCCCTCCACTTT. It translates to CSASRQTVGNSPLHF.

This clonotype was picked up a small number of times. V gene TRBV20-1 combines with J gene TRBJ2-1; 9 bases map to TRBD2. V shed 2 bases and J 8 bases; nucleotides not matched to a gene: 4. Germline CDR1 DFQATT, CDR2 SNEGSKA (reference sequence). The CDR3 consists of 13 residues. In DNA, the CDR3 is TGCAGTGCTAGACTAGCGGGACCGGATGAGCAGTTCTTC. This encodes CSARLAGPDEQFF.

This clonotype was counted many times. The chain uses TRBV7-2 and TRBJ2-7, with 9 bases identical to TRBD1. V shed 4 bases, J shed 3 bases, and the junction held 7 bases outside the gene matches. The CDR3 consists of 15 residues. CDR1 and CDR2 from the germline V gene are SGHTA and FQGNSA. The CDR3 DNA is TGTGCCAGCAGCTCAGCGACAGGGGGAGTCTACGAGCAGTACTTC. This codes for CASSSATGGVYEQYF.

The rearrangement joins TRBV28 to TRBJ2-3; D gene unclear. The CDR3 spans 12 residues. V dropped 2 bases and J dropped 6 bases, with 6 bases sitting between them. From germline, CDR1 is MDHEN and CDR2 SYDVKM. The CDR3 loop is CASSLSRDTQYF. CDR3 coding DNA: TGTGCCAGCAGTTTAAGCCGGGATACGCAGTATTTT.

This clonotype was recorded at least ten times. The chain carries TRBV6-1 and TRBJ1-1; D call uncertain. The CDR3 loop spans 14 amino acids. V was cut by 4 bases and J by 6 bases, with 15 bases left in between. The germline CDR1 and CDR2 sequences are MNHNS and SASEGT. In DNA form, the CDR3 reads TGTGCCAGCAGTGTAACGGTTAAGGCGTCTGAAGCTTTCTTT. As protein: CASSVTVKASEAFF.

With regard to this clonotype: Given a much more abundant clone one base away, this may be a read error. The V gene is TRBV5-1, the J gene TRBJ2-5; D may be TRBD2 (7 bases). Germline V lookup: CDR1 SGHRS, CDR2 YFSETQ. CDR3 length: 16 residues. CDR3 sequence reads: CGSSLGSGGFQETQYF. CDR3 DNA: TGCGGCAGCAGCTTGGGTTCGGGGGGCTTCCAAGAGACCCAGTACTTC.

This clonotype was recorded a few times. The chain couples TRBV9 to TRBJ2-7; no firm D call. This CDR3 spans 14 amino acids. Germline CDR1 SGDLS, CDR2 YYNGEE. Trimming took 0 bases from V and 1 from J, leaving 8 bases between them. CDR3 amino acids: CASSVDVLSYEQYF. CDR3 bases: TGTGCCAGCAGCGTAGATGTACTTTCCTACGAGCAGTACTTC.

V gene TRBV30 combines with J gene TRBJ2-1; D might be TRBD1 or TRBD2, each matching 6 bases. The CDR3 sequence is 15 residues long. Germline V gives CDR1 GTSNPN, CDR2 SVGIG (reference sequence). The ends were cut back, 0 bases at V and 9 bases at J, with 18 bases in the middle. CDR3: CAWSVGRGPGGEQFF. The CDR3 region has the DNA TGTGCCTGGAGTGTAGGACGGGGGCCCGGTGGTGAGCAGTTCTTC.

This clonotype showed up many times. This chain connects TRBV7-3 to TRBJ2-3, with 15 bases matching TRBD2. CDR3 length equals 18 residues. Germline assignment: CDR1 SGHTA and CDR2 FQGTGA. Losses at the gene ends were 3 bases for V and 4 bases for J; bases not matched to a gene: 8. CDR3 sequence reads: CASSFRRGLAGGADTQYF. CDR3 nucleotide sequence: TGTGCCAGCAGCTTTCGCCGGGGACTAGCGGGAGGAGCAGATACGCAGTATTTT.

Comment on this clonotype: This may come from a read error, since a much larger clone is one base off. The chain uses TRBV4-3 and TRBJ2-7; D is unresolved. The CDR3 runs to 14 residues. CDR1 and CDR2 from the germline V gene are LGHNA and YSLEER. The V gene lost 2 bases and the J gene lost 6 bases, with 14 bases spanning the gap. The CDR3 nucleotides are TGCGCCAGCAGCCAAATTGACCACCCCTCCGAGCAGTACTTC. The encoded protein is CASSQIDHPSEQYF.

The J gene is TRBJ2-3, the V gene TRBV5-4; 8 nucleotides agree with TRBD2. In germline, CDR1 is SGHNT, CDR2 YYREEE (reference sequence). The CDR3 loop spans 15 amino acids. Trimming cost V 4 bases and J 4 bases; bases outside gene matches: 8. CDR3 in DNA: TGTGCCAGCAGCCACAAGCGGGAGCGGCCAGATACGCAGTATTTT. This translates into CASSHKRERPDTQYF.

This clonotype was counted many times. CDR3 in amino acids: CASSYSGAYDEKLFF. CDR3 nucleotide sequence: TGTGCCAGCAGTTACTCGGGGGCTTATGATGAAAAACTGTTTTTT. The chain joins TRBV6-5 to TRBJ1-4; D possibly corresponds to TRBD1 (6 bases). Trimming left V 0 bases short and J 6 bases short, with 11 bases between. This CDR3 has 15 amino acids. Germline V gives CDR1 MNHEY, CDR2 SVGAGI.

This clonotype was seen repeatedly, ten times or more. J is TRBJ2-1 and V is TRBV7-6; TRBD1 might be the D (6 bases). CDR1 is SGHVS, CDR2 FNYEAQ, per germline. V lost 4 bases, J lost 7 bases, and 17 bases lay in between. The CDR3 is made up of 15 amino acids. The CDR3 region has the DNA TGTGCCAGCAGCTCGCCAGGGGCAGGGCTAAATGAGCAGTTCTTC. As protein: CASSSPGAGLNEQFF.

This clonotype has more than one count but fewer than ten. This CDR3 is CASSLPQETQYF. The CDR3 DNA follows: TGTGCCAGCAGCTTGCCTCAAGAGACCCAGTACTTC. The J gene is TRBJ2-5, the V gene TRBV5-4; no firm D call. V was shortened by 1 base and J by 2 bases, with 3 bases between the two germline ends. This CDR3 has 12 amino acids. Germline V gene sequence: CDR1 SGHNT, CDR2 YYREEE (reference sequence).

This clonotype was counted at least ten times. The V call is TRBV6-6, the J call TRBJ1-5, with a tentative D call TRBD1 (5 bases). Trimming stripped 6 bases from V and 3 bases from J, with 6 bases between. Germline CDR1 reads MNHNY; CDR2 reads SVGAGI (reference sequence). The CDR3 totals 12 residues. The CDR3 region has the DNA TGTGCCAGCAGACAGGACAATCAGCCCCAGCATTTT. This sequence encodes CASRQDNQPQHF.

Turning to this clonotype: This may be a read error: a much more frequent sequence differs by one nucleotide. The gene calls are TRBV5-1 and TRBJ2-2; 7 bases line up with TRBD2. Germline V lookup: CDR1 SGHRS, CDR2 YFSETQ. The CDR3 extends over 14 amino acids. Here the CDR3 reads CASKPPGVSGELVF. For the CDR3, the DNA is TGCGCCAGTAAACCCCCTGGAGTGAGCGGGGAGCTGGTTTTT. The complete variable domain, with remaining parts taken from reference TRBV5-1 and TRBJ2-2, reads KAGVTQTPRYLIKTRGQQVTLSCSPISGHRSVSWYQQTPGQGLQFLFEYFSETQRNKGNFPGRFSGRQFSNSRSEMNVSTLELGDSALYLCASKPPGVSGELVFGEGSRLTVL.

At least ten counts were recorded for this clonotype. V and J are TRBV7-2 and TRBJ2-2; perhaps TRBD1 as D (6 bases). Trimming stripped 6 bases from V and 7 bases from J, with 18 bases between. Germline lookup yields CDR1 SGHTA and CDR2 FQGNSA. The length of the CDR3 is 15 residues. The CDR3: CASSLQGRAIGELFF. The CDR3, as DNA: TGTGCCAGCAGTCTCCAGGGGAGAGCTATCGGGGAGCTGTTTTTT.

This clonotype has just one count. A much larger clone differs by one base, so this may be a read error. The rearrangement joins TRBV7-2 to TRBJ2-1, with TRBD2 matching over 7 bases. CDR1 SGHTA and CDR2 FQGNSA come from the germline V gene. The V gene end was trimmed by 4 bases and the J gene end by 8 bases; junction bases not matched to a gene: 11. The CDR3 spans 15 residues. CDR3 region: CTSSSSGGEYYEQFF. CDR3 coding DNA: TGTACCAGCAGCTCTAGCGGAGGGGAGTATTATGAGCAGTTCTTC.